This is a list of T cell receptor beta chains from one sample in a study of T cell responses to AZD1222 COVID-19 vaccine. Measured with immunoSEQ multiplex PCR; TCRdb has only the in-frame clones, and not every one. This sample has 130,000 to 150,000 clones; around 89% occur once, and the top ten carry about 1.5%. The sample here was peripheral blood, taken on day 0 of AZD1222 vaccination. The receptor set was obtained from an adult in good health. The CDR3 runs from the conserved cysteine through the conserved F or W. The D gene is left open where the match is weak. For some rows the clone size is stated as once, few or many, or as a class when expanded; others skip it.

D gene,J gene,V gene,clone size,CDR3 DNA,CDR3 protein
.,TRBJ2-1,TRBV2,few,TGTGCCAGCACGGGGGGGACAGCCTTCCACAATGAGCAGTTCTTC,CASTGGTAFHNEQFF
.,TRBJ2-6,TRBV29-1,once,TGCAGCGCCAGAGGGACGGACGGGGCCAACGTCCTGACTTTC,CSARGTDGANVLTF
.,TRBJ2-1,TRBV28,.,TGTGCCAGCAGTTTACACAGGCAGAGCTCCTACAATGAGCAGTTCTTC,CASSLHRQSSYNEQFF
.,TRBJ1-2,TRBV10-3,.,TGTGCCATCAGTGAGAATTTCGGAGGGTCGGGGGCTAACTATGGCTACACCTTC,CAISENFGGSGANYGYTF
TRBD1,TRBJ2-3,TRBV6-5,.,TGTGCCAGCAGTTTAAGGGGGCCAGATACGCAGTATTTT,CASSLRGPDTQYF
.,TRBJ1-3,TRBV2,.,TGTGCCAGCAGGGGACAAATTAACTCTGGAAACACCATATATTTT,CASRGQINSGNTIYF
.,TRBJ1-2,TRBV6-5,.,TGTGCCAGCAGTTACGACTCCGGACACTTTAACTATGGCTACACCTTC,CASSYDSGHFNYGYTF
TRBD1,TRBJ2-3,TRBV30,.,TGTGCCTGGAGTGTACAGGGGGCGCGGACAGATACGCAGTATTTT,CAWSVQGARTDTQYF
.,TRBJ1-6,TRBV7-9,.,TGTGCCAGCAGCGGCCCGGAACATAATTCACCCCTCCACTTT,CASSGPEHNSPLHF
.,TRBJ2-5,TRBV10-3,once,TGTGCCATCAGTGAGACTGGAGGGAGGGAGACCCAGTACTTC,CAISETGGRETQYF
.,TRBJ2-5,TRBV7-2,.,TGTGCCAGCAGCCCGCGAGGCCGTTCCCAAGAGACCCAGTACTTC,CASSPRGRSQETQYF
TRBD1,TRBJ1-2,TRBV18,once,TGTGCCAGCTCACCGAGACAGGGAGGGGAAGGCTACACCTTC,CASSPRQGGEGYTF
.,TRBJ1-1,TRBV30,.,TGTGCCTGGGGACGGTACACTGAAGCTTTCTTT,CAWGRYTEAFF
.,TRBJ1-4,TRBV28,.,TGTGCCAGCAGCTCGGGTAATGAAAAACTGTTTTTT,CASSSGNEKLFF
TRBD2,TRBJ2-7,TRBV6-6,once,TGTGCCAGCAGTCGATTGATGCTAGCGGGAGTCTACGAGCAGTACTTC,CASSRLMLAGVYEQYF
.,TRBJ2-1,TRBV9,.,TGTGCCAGCAGCGGGAATGAGCAGTTCTTC,CASSGNEQFF
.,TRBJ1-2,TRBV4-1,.,TGCGCCAGCAGCCAAGATGATTCCCGGTCCCAGTTCTATGGCTACACCTTC,CASSQDDSRSQFYGYTF
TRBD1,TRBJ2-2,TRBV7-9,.,TGTGCCAGCAGCCGACTGAACAGGGGGCTAACCGGGGAGCTGTTTTTT,CASSRLNRGLTGELFF
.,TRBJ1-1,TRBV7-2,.,TGTGCCAGCAGCCCACACGTCGGGGCGAACACTGAAGCTTTCTTT,CASSPHVGANTEAFF
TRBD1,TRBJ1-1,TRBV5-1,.,TGCGCCAGCAGCTACGGGACAGGGGGCACTGAAGCTTTCTTT,CASSYGTGGTEAFF
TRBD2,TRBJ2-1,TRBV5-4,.,TGTGCCAGCAGCTTGGGCGGCGGGAGGCCTTACAATGAGCAGTTCTTC,CASSLGGGRPYNEQFF
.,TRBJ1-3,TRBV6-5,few,TGTGCCACCTTAAAGGGGAGCTCTGGAAACACCATATATTTT,CATLKGSSGNTIYF
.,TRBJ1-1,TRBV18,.,TGTGCCAGCTCACCACCGACAAGCGTCGGCACTGAAGCTTTCTTT,CASSPPTSVGTEAFF
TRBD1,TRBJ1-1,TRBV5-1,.,TGCGCCAGCAGCTTGCGGTCCCCTTGGGGACAGGGGGACACTGAAGCTTTCTTT,CASSLRSPWGQGDTEAFF
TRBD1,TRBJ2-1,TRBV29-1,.,TGCAGCGCCGGGGGACAGGGGAAAAGTTGGCAGTTCTTC,CSAGGQGKSWQFF
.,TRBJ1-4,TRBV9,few,TGTGCCAGCAGCACCCAGATAAGCGCAACTAATGAAAAACTGTTTTTT,CASSTQISATNEKLFF
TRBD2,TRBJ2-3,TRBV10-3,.,TGTGCCATCAGTCCCTTGGGACTAGCGGGAGGCACAGATACGCAGTATTTT,CAISPLGLAGGTDTQYF
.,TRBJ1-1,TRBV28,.,TGTGCCAGCAGCCTGACAGCAACTGAAGCTTTCTTT,CASSLTATEAFF
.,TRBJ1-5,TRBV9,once,TGTGCCAGCAGCGAGGAGGTTTGTCAGCCCCAGCATTTT,CASSEEVCQPQHF
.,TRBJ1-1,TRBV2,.,TGTGCCAGCGGCCCCCCTCCCACAGCTAACACTGAAGCTTTCTTT,CASGPPPTANTEAFF
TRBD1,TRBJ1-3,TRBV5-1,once,TGCGCCAGCAGGGGGACAGATGGAAACACCATATATTTT,CASRGTDGNTIYF
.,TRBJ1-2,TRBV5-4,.,TGTGCCAGCAGCTTGGCCAGGGCCCATGGCTACACCTTC,CASSLARAHGYTF